Each of the 26 T cell receptor beta chains below was sequenced from the same sample in a study of blood T cell repertoires in COVID-19. Profiled with immunoSEQ multiplex PCR; TCRdb holds only in-frame clones, not every one. In the table there are hundreds of thousands of clones, 80% to 90% of which are singletons. Specimen: PBMCs or T cells enriched from blood (not recorded which). These receptors were obtained from a woman between 40 and 55 years old with acute COVID-19.

This clone has just one count. This rearrangement joins TRBV13 to TRBJ2-7, with D tentatively TRBD1 (6 bases). V shed 5 bases and J shed 6 bases, with 17 bases lying between them. CDR3 length equals 14 residues. Per germline, CDR1 PRHDT and CDR2 FYEKMQ (reference sequence). CDR3 residues: CASSPDRIPSEQYF. The CDR3 DNA sequence: TGTGCCAGCAGCCCCGACAGGATTCCTAGCGAGCAGTACTTC.

This sequence joins TRBV5-4 and TRBJ2-7; TRBD2 aligns across 10 bases. Per germline, CDR1 SGHNT and CDR2 YYREEE (reference sequence). This CDR3 comprises 15 residues. J gave up 5 bases and V 3 bases, and 8 bases lay outside the gene matches. The CDR3 nucleotides are TGTGCCAGCAGCTCTAGCGGGAGAAGGTACCACGAGCAGTACTTC. Translation gives CASSSSGRRYHEQYF.

This sequence joins TRBV28 and TRBJ2-5; D perhaps matches TRBD1 (5 bases). V dropped 3 bases and J dropped 5 bases, with 13 bases sitting between them. CDR1 and CDR2 from the germline V gene are MDHEN and SYDVKM. The CDR3 has 14 amino acids. For the CDR3, the DNA is TGTGCCAGCAGTTTCGGCCAGGGTGGGGAGACCCAGTACTTC. It encodes CASSFGQGGETQYF.

V is TRBV5-1 and J is TRBJ2-2; a weak D match, TRBD1 (6 bases). The V and J ends lost 1 base and 0 bases respectively, with 7 bases between them. The length of the CDR3 is 15 residues. Germline-derived CDR1 and CDR2 are SGHRS and YFSETQ. The CDR3 DNA sequence: TGCGCCAGCAGCTTGAACAGGGCGAACACCGGGGAGCTGTTTTTT. Its protein is CASSLNRANTGELFF.

The rearrangement joins TRBV5-1 to TRBJ2-7; D is ambiguous. The CDR3 contains 10 residues. The V end lost 6 bases, the J end lost 3 bases, and 4 bases lay between the germline ends. CDR1 and CDR2 (germline): SGHRS, YFSETQ. CDR3 nucleotide sequence: TGCGCCAGCAATAGCTACGAGCAGTACTTC. Translation: CASNSYEQYF.

The chain recombines TRBV3-1 (or the pseudogene TRBV3-2) with TRBJ2-7; 11 bases map to TRBD1. V lost 1 base and J lost 1; bases outside the gene matches: 9. The CDR3 spans 18 residues. Looked up from germline, CDR1 is LGHDT and CDR2 is YNNKEL (reference sequence). CDR3: CASSQVGTGGLTSYEQYF. The CDR3 nucleotides are TGTGCCAGCAGCCAAGTAGGGACAGGGGGATTGACTTCCTACGAGCAGTACTTC.

The chain uses TRBV28 and TRBJ1-1; D unresolved. The germline V gene has CDR1 MDHEN and CDR2 SYDVKM. Trimming removed 3 bases at V and 5 bases at J, with 13 bases between. The CDR3 runs 14 residues. The CDR3 DNA is TGTGCCAGCAGTTTCGGAACGAGGAGGACTGAAGCTTTCTTT. Its translation: CASSFGTRRTEAFF.

The sample holds one count of this clone. V is TRBV6-1 and J is TRBJ1-5, with 7 positions matching TRBD1. Germline-derived CDR1 and CDR2 are MNHNS and SASEGT. The CDR3 runs 15 residues. V dropped 2 bases and J dropped 4; count of bases not matched to a gene: 5. The CDR3 DNA follows: TGTGCCAGCAGTGAACCCAGACAGGGAAATCAGCCCCAGCATTTT. It encodes CASSEPRQGNQPQHF.

Note on this clone: The same CDR3 arises from other DNA sequences in this sample as well. J is TRBJ1-5 and V is TRBV19; possibly TRBD1 for D (5 bases). V was pared by 1 base and J by 2 bases, with 12 bases between. Germline V gene data show CDR1 as LNHDA and CDR2 as SQIVND (reference sequence). CDR3 size: 16 residues. Here the CDR3 reads CASSIGSGGGNQPQHF. CDR3 DNA sequence: TGTGCCAGTAGTATAGGAAGCGGGGGGGGCAATCAGCCCCAGCATTTT.

This clone was seen only once. The genes are TRBV4-1 and TRBJ2-3; D remains ambiguous. Germline assignment: CDR1 MGHRA and CDR2 YSYEKL. V lost 0 bases and J 0 bases, leaving 4 bases between the germline ends. There are 14 residues in the CDR3. The CDR3 here is CASSQESSTDTQYF. The CDR3 nucleotides read TGCGCCAGCAGCCAAGAGTCTAGCACAGATACGCAGTATTTT.

The chain carries TRBV2 and TRBJ1-1, with D unclear. There are 13 residues in the CDR3. The germline V gene encodes CDR1 SNHLY and CDR2 FYNNEI. V shed 6 bases and J shed 4 bases, with 12 bases lying between them. CDR3 in DNA: TGTGCCAGCAGGGAAAGTGGGCCCACTGAAGCTTTCTTT. It specifies CASRESGPTEAFF.

This rearrangement joins TRBV6-5 to TRBJ2-7, with a possible D match to TRBD1 (6 bases). This CDR3 spans 14 amino acids. The germline V and J ends were trimmed by 5 bases and 3 bases, with 14 bases remaining between them. Germline CDR1 is MNHEY and CDR2 is SVGAGI. Written as DNA, the CDR3 is TGTGCCAGCAGTCCGGTCCAGGGGAACTACGAGCAGTACTTC. Translating it yields CASSPVQGNYEQYF.

The J gene is TRBJ2-2, the V gene TRBV3-1 (or the pseudogene TRBV3-2); 11 positions agree with TRBD1. Looked up from germline, CDR1 is LGHDT and CDR2 is YNNKEL (reference sequence). The CDR3 contains 16 residues. V gave up 5 bases and J gave up 2 bases; unmatched junction bases: 4. The chain's CDR3 is CASSTWTGGNTGELFF. In DNA form, the CDR3 reads TGTGCCAGCAGCACGTGGACAGGGGGCAACACCGGGGAGCTGTTTTTT.

As DNA, the CDR3 is TGTGCCAGCAGCGTAGCGGGGGACAGTTCATCTTTATACGAGCAGTACTTC. Translation gives CASSVAGDSSSLYEQYF. The V and J genes are TRBV9 and TRBJ2-7; the D gene is possibly TRBD1 (7 bases). Deletions cut 0 bases from V and 4 bases from J, with 20 bases between. Looked up from germline, CDR1 is SGDLS and CDR2 is YYNGEE. The CDR3 has 17 amino acids.

Only a few counts were recorded for this clone. The chain is built from TRBV14 and TRBJ2-1, with 7 bases lining up with TRBD1. V shed 5 bases and J 3 bases; nucleotides not matched to a gene: 10. Germline loops: CDR1 SGHDN, CDR2 FVKESK. The CDR3 is 16 amino acids. The CDR3 protein is CASSTIRDRFYNEQFF. The CDR3 coding sequence is TGTGCCAGCAGCACTATCCGGGACAGATTCTACAATGAGCAGTTCTTC.

This chain connects TRBV29-1 to TRBJ2-1, with 7 bases that match TRBD1. This CDR3 is 15 amino acids long. Germline V lookup: CDR1 SQVTM, CDR2 ANQGSEA. Trimming at V came to 6 bases and at J to 3 bases, leaving 11 bases not matched to a gene. DNA of the CDR3: TGCAGCGTCGAATGGGTTCAGGGGGTCTACAATGAGCAGTTCTTC. It encodes CSVEWVQGVYNEQFF.

This rearrangement joins TRBV2 to TRBJ2-1, with D possibly matching TRBD2 (6 bases). V lost 6 bases and J lost 6, with 9 bases in between. CDR3 length equals 12 residues. Germline assignment: CDR1 SNHLY and CDR2 FYNNEI. CDR3: CASRGLSNEQFF. In DNA form, the CDR3 reads TGTGCCAGCAGGGGACTTTCCAATGAGCAGTTCTTC.

The chain joins TRBV6-5 to TRBJ1-2, with TRBD1 matching over 8 bases. V lost 5 bases, J lost 8 bases, and 10 bases stayed unmatched. The CDR3 is made up of 14 amino acids. In germline, CDR1 is MNHEY, CDR2 SVGAGI. The CDR3 coding sequence is TGTGCCAGCAGTCAGGGGGCCTCCTTATTCGGCTACACCTTC. Protein: CASSQGASLFGYTF.

This clone has more than one count but fewer than ten. The chain employs TRBV7-9 and TRBJ2-7; a weak D match, TRBD1 (5 bases). This CDR3 has 15 residues. From germline, CDR1 is SEHNR and CDR2 FQNEAQ (reference sequence). The V end was cut by 0 bases, the J end by 5 bases, with 14 bases between. The CDR3 protein is CASSLALDIFNEQYF. Here the CDR3 DNA reads TGTGCCAGCAGCTTAGCGTTGGACATTTTCAACGAGCAGTACTTC.

The chain links TRBV28 to TRBJ1-5; 8 bases agree with TRBD1. Germline V gene data show CDR1 as MDHEN and CDR2 as SYDVKM. The CDR3 totals 15 residues. V lost 6 bases and J lost 0; bases outside the gene matches: 4. Here the CDR3 reads CASSYRGYSNQPQHF. For the CDR3, the DNA is TGTGCCAGCAGCTACAGGGGGTATAGCAATCAGCCCCAGCATTTT.

This chain links TRBV27 with TRBJ2-5, with TRBD2 matching 7 bases. Looked up from germline, CDR1 is MNHEY and CDR2 is SMNVEV (reference sequence). The CDR3 is 14 residues long. The junction had 7 bases not matched to a gene; V was cut back by 5 bases and J by 4 bases. CDR3: CASSGGGLGETQYF. The CDR3 coding sequence is TGTGCCAGCAGTGGGGGGGGGTTAGGAGAGACCCAGTACTTC.

The V gene is TRBV28, the J gene TRBJ2-7; TRBD2 matches at 15 bases. CDR1 MDHEN and CDR2 SYDVKM come from the germline V gene. The V and J ends lost 7 bases and 1 base, in that order; junction bases with no gene match: 5. The CDR3 runs to 16 residues. CDR3 DNA sequence: TGTGCCAGCATCGGGACTAGCGGGAGGCGATCCTACGAGCAGTACTTC. Encoded protein: CASIGTSGRRSYEQYF.

This clone has a handful of counts. This rearrangement joins TRBV13 to TRBJ2-5; D gene uncertain. V gave up 5 bases and J gave up 4 bases, with 20 bases separating them. There are 16 residues in the CDR3. From germline, CDR1 is PRHDT and CDR2 FYEKMQ (reference sequence). As DNA, the CDR3 is TGTGCCAGCAGCCCCCCCCTCGGCCCCAGGTCAGAGACCCAGTACTTC. It codes for CASSPPLGPRSETQYF.

The chain links TRBV27 to TRBJ1-5, with TRBD1 identical over 11 bases. The germline V gene has CDR1 MNHEY and CDR2 SMNVEV (reference sequence). The length of the CDR3 is 18 residues. J lost 0 bases, V lost 2 bases, and 6 bases had no gene match. The CDR3 DNA reads TGTGCCAGCAGTTTACGAGGACAGGGGGCAGCTAGCAATCAGCCCCAGCATTTT. This codes for CASSLRGQGAASNQPQHF.

This chain connects TRBV15 to TRBJ2-2; 10 bases agree with TRBD2. The germline CDR1 and CDR2 sequences are LNHNV and YYDKDF (reference sequence). The length of the CDR3 is 17 residues. Unmatched junction bases numbered 8, after V lost 2 bases and J lost 5 bases. The CDR3, as DNA: TGTGCCACCAGCAGACAGCTAGCGGGAGATGGTACCGGGGAGCTGTTTTTT. Its translation: CATSRQLAGDGTGELFF.

V and J are TRBV28 and TRBJ2-2; no reliable D call. This CDR3 is built from 11 residues. Germline V CDR1 and CDR2: MDHEN, SYDVKM. Trimming removed 10 bases from V and 5 bases from J, with 8 bases in between. CDR3 region: CATTETGELFF. DNA for the CDR3: TGTGCCACCACAGAAACCGGGGAGCTGTTTTTT.